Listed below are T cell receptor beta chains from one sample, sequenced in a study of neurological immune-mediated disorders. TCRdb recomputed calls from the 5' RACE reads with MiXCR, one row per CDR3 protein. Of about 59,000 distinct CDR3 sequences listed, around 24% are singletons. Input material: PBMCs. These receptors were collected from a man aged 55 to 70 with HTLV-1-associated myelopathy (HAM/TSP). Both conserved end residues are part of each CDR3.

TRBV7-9 CASSSYDTQYF
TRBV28 CASSLGQGLYGYTF
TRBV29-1 CSVGKRGWGNEQFF
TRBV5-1 CASSLGTSGTHREQFF
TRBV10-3 CAISEPLAGPTDTQYF
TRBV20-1 CSARGGGRVTEAFF
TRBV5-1 CASLGQGTYGYTF
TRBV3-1 CASPVRGQQAFF
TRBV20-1 CSARDAVRGGGAYNEQFF
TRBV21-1 CASSKGPVCNEQFF
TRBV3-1 CASSPIWTGGPYGYTF
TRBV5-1 CASSLNVPDEKLFF
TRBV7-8 CASSLARDRGRETQYF
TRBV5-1 CASSLRLAGGTDTQYF
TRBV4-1 CASSQGADLNTEAFF
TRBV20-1 CSARDPLAGQETQYF
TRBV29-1 CSVNRGTGELFF
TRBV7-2 CASSSGEAGQPQHF
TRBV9 CASSVQGAMNTEAFF
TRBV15 CATTPTGTANSPLNF
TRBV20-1 CSARPSGSSYEQYF
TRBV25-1 CASSESGRRDTQYF
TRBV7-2 CASSSPRRGLPTYEQYF
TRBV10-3 CAIRDRARTEAFF
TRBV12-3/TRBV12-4 CASLLLFAEQYF
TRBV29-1 CSVGNRGPYEQYF
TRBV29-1 CSVEGTSGRWSSTDTQYF
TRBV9 CASSPSTVNYGYTF
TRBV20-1 CSARGGGSLYGEQFF
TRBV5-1 CASSLAPTSGRNEQFF
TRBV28 CASSFSLAGRVSSYEQYF
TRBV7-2 CASSSRVSSTDTQYF
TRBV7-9 CASSLGLAQSRNEQFF
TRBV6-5 CASSPQDSRNEQFF
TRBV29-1 CSVPTSRYGYTF
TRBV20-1 CSAGTSNTGELFF
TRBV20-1 CSARGGLGRGTQYF
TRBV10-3 CAISVQGYGDTQYF
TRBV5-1 CASSFEPVAGQGVGTNTEAFF
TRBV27 CASSLTGLNPYNEQFF
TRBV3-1 CASSQDSTRTDTQYF
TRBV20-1 CSARGAYNEQFF
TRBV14 CASSPDYIHEQYF